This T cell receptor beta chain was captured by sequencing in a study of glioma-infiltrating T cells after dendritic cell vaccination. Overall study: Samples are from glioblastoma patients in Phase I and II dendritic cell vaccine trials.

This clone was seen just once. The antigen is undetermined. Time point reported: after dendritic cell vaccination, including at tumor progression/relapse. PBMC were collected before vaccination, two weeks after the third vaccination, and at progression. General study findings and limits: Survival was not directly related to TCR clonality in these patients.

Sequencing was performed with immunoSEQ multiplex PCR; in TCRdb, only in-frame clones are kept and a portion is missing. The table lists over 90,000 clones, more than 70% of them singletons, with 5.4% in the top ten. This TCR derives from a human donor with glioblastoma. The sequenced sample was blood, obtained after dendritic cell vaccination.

The DNA of the CDR3 is TGTGCCAGCAGCCTCCAGGCCGACTACGAGCAGTACTTC. Residues: CASSLQADYEQYF. This chain joins TRBV11-2 and TRBJ2-7; unclear D gene. Trimming removed 5 bases at V and 3 bases at J, with 11 bases between. The CDR3 has 13 amino acids. Germline CDR1 SGHAT, CDR2 FQNNGV.